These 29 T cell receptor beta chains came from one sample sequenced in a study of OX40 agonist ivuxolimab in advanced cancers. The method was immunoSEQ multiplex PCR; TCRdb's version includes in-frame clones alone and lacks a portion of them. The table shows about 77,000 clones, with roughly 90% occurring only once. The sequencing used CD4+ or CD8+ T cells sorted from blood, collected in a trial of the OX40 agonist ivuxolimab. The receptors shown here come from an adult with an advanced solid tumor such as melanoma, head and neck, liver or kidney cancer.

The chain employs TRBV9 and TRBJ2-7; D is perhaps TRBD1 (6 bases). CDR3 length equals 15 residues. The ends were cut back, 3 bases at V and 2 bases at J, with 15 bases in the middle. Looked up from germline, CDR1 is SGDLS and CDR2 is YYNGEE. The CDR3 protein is CASSGQTGPAYEQYF. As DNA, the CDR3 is TGTGCCAGCAGCGGCCAGACAGGTCCGGCCTACGAGCAGTACTTC.

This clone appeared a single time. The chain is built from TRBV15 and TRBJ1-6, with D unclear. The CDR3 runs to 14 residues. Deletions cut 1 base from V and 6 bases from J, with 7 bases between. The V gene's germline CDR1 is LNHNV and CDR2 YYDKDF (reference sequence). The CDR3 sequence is CATSRVPVNSPLHF. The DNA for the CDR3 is TGTGCCACCAGCAGAGTTCCGGTTAATTCACCCCTCCACTTT. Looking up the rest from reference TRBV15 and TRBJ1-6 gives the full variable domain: DAMVIQNPRYQVTQFGKPVTLSCSQTLNHNVMYWYQQKSSQAPKLLFHYYDKDFNNEADTPDNFQSRRPNTSFCFLDIRSPGLGDTAMYLCATSRVPVNSPLHFGNGTRLTVT.

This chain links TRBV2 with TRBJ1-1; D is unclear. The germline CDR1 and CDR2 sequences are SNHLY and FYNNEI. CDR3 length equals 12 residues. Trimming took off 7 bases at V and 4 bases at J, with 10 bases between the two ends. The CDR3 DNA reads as TGTGCCAGCACCCGTCTTACCACTGAAGCTTTCTTT. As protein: CASTRLTTEAFF.

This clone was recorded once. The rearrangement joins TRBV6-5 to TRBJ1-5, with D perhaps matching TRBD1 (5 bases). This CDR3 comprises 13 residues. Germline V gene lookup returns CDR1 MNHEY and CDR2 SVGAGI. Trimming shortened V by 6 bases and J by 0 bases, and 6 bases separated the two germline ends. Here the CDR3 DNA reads TGTGCCAGCAGAGGACATAGCAATCAGCCCCAGCATTTT. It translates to CASRGHSNQPQHF.

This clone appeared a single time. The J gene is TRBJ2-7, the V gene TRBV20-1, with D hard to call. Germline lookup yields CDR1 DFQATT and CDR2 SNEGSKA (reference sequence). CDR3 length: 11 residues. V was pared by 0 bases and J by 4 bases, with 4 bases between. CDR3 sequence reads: CSARDLYEQYF. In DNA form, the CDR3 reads TGCAGTGCTAGAGATCTATACGAGCAGTACTTC.

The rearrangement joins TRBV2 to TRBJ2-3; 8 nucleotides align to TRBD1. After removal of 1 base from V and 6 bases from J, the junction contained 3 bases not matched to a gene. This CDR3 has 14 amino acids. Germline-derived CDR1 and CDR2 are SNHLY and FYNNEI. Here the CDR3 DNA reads TGTGCCAGCAGTGAAGGGACAGGGACGGATACGCAGTATTTT. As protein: CASSEGTGTDTQYF.

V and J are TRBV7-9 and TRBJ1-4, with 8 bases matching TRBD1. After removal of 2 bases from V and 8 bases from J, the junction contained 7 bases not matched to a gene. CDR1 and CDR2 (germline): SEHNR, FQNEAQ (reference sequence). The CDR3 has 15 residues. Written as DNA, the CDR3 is TGTGCCAGCAGCTTATCAGGACAGGGTAACGAAAAACTGTTTTTT. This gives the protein CASSLSGQGNEKLFF. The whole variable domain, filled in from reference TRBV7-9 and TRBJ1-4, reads DTGVSQNPRHKITKRGQNVTFRCDPISEHNRLYWYRQTLGQGPEFLTYFQNEAQLEKSRLLSDRFSAERPKGSFSTLEIQRTEQGDSAMYLCASSLSGQGNEKLFFGSGTQLSVL.

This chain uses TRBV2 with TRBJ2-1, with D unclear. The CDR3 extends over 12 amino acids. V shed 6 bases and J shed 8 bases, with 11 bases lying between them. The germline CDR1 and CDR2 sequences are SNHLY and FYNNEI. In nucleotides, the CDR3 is TGTGCCAGCAGAGTCCTCGTCGATGAGCAGTTCTTC. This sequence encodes CASRVLVDEQFF.

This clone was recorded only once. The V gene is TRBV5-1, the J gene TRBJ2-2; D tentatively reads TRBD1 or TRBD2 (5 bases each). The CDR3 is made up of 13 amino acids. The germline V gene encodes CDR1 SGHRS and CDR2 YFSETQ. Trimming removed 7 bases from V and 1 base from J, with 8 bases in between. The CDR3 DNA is TGCGCCAGCGGGACGGGGAACACCGGGGAGCTGTTTTTT. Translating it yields CASGTGNTGELFF.

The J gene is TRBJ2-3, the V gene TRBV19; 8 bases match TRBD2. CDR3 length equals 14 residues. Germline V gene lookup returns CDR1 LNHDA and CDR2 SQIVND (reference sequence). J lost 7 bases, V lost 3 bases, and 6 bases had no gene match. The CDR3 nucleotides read TGTGCCAGTAGTATCCAGAGCGGGAGTTATACGCAGTATTTT. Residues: CASSIQSGSYTQYF.

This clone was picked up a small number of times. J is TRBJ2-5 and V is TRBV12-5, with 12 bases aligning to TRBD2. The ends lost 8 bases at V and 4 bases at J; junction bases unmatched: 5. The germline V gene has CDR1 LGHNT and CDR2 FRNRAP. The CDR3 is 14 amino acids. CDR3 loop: CASHLAGGSETQYF. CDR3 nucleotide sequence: TGTGCTAGTCATCTAGCGGGGGGGTCAGAGACCCAGTACTTC. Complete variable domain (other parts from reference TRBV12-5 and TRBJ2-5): DARVTQTPRHKVTEMGQEVTMRCQPILGHNTVFWYRQTMMQGLELLAYFRNRAPLDDSGMPKDRFSAEMPDATLATLKIQPSEPRDSAVYFCASHLAGGSETQYFGPGTRLLVL.

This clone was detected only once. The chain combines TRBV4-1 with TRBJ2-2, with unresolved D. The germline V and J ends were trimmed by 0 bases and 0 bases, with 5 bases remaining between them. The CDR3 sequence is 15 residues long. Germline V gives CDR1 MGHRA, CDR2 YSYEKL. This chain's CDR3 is CASSQEKTNTGELFF. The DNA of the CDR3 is TGCGCCAGCAGCCAAGAAAAGACGAACACCGGGGAGCTGTTTTTT.

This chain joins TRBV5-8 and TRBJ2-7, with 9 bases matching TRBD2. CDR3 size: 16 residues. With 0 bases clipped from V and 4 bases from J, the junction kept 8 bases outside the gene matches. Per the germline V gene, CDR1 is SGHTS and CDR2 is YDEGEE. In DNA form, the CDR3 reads TGTGCCAGCAGCTTGGTTGGCGGGAGGGCCGGATACGAGCAGTACTTC. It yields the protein CASSLVGGRAGYEQYF.

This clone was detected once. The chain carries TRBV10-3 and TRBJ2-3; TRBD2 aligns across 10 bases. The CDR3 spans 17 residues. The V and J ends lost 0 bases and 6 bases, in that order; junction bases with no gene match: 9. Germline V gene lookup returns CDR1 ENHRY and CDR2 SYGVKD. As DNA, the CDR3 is TGTGCCATCAGTGAGTCTTGGGCTAGCGGGAGCCGTGATACGCAGTATTTT. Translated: CAISESWASGSRDTQYF.

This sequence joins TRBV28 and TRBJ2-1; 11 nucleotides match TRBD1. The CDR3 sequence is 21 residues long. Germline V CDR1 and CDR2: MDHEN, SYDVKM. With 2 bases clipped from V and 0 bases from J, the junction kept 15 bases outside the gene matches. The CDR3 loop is CASSLVYGDRGRISSYNEQFF. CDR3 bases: TGTGCCAGCAGTTTAGTTTACGGGGACAGGGGGAGAATAAGCTCCTACAATGAGCAGTTCTTC.

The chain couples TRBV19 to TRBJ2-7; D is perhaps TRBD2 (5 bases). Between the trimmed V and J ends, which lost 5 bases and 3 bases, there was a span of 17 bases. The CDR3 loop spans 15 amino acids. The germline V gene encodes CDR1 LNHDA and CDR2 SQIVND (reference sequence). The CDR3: CASSDSRPGIYEQYF. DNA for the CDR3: TGTGCCAGTAGTGACTCACGCCCGGGGATCTACGAGCAGTACTTC.

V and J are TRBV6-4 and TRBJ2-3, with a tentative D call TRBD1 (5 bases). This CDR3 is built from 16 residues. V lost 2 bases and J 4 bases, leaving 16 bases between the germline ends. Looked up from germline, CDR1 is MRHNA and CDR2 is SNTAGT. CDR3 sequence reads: CASSDIQGAPADTQYF. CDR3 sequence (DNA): TGTGCCAGCAGTGACATCCAAGGGGCGCCGGCAGATACGCAGTATTTT.

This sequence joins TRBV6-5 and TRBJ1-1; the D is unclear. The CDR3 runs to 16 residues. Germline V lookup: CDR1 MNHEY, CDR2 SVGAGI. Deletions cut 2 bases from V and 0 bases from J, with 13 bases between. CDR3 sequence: CASSYNTAGVNTEAFF. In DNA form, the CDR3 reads TGTGCCAGCAGTTACAACACCGCGGGTGTGAACACTGAAGCTTTCTTT.

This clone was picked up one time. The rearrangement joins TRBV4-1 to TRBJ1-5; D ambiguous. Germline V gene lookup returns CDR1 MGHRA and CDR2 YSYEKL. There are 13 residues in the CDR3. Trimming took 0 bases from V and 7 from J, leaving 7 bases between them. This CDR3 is CASSQDLLQPQHF. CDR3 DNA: TGCGCCAGCAGCCAAGATTTGCTCCAGCCCCAGCATTTT.

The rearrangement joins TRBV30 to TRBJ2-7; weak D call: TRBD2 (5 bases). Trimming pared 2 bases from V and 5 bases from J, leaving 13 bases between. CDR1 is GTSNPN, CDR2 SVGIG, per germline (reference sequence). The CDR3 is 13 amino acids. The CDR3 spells CAWSTGSSDEQYF. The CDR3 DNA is TGTGCCTGGAGTACCGGAAGTAGCGACGAGCAGTACTTC.

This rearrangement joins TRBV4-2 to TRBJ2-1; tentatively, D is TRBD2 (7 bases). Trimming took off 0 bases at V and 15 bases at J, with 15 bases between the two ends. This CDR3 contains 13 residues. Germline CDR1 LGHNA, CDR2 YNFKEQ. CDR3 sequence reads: CASSQDFAGAAFF. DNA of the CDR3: TGTGCCAGCAGCCAAGACTTTGCGGGGGCGGCGTTCTTC.

CDR3 sequence reads: CSARKWGNQAYEQYF. The CDR3 nucleotides read TGCAGCGCTCGAAAATGGGGGAATCAGGCCTACGAGCAGTACTTC. V gene TRBV29-1 combines with J gene TRBJ2-7, with D possibly called TRBD1 or TRBD2 (5 bases each). The CDR3 length is 15 residues. Deletions cut 7 bases from V and 2 bases from J, with 21 bases between. Germline V gene lookup returns CDR1 SQVTM and CDR2 ANQGSEA.

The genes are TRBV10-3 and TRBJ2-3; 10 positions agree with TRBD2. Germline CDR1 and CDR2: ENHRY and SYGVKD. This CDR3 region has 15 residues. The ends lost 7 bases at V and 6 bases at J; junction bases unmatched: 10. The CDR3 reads CAINRAGGPRDTQYF. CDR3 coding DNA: TGTGCCATCAATCGAGCGGGGGGGCCTAGGGATACGCAGTATTTT.

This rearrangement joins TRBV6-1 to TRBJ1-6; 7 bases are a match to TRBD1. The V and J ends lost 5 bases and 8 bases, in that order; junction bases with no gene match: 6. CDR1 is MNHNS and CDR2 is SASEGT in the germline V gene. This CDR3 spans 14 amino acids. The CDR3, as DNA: TGTGCCAGCAGTCCGGGACAGACATATTCACCCCTCCACTTT. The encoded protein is CASSPGQTYSPLHF.

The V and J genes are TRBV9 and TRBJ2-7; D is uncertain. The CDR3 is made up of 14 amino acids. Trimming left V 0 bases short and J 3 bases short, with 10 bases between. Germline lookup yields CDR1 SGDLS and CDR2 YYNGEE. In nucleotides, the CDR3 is TGTGCCAGCAGCGTAGACCGGAATTTCTACGAGCAGTACTTC. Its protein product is CASSVDRNFYEQYF.

CDR3 protein: CASSIVESGINGYTF. The DNA for the CDR3 is TGTGCCAGTAGTATCGTCGAATCGGGGATCAATGGCTACACCTTC. This chain joins TRBV19 and TRBJ1-2; D remains unclear. The CDR3 spans 15 residues. In germline, CDR1 is LNHDA, CDR2 SQIVND (reference sequence). V gave up 3 bases and J gave up 6 bases, with 17 bases separating them.

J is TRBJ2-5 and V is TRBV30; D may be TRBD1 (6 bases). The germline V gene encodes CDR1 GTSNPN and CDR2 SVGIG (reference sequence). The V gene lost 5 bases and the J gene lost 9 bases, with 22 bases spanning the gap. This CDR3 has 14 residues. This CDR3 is CAWSTKGVPGAQYF. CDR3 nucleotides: TGTGCCTGGTCGACTAAAGGGGTGCCAGGGGCCCAGTACTTC.

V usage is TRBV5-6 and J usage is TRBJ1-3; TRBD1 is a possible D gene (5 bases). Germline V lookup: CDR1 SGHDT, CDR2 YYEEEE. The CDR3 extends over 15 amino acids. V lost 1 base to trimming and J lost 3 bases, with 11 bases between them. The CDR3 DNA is TGTGCCAGCAGCTTGAGGGGTAGTATTGGAAACACCATATATTTT. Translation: CASSLRGSIGNTIYF. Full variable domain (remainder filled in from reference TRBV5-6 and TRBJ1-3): DAGVTQSPTHLIKTRGQQVTLRCSPKSGHDTVSWYQQALGQGPQFIFQYYEEEERQRGNFPDRFSGHQFPNYSSELNVNALLLGDSALYLCASSLRGSIGNTIYFGEGSWLTVV.

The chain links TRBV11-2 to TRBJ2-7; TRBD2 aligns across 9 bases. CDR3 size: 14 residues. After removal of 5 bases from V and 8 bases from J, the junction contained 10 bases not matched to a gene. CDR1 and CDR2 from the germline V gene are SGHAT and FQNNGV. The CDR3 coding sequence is TGTGCCAGCAGCCGGGTAGGGGCTAGCGGGAAGCAGTACTTC. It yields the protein CASSRVGASGKQYF.